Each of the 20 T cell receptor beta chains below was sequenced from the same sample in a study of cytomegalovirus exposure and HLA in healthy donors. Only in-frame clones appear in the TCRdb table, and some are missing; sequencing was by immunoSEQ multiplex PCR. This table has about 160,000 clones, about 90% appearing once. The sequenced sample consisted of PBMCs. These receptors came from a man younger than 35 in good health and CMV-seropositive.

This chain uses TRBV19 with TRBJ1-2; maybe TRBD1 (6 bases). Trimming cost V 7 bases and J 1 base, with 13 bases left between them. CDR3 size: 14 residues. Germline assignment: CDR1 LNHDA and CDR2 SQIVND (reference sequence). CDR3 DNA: TGTGCCAGTACGACAGGAGCCCTTAACTATGGCTACACCTTC. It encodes CASTTGALNYGYTF.

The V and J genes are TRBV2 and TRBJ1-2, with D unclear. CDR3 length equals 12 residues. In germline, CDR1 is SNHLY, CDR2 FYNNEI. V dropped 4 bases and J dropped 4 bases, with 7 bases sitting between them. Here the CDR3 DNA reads TGTGCCAGCAGTGGAGAGGGCTATGGCTACACCTTC. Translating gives CASSGEGYGYTF.

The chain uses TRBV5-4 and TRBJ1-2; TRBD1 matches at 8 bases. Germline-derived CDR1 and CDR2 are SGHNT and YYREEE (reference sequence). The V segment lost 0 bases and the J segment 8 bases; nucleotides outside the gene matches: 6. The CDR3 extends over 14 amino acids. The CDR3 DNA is TGTGCCAGCAGCTTGGCTGGACAGGGTGGAGGCTACACCTTC. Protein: CASSLAGQGGGYTF.

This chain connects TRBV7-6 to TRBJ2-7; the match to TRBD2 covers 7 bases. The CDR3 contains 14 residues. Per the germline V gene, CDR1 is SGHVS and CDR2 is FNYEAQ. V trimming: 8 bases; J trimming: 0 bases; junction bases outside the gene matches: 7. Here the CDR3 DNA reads TGTGCCAGCGGGGATAGCGGGCCCTCCTACGAGCAGTACTTC. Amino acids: CASGDSGPSYEQYF.

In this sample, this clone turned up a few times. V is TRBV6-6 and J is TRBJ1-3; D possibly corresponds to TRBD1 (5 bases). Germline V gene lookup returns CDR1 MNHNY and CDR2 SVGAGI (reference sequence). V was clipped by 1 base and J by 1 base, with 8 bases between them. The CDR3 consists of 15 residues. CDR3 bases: TGTGCCAGCAGTTACTGGGGCGAATCTGGAAACACCATATATTTT. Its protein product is CASSYWGESGNTIYF.

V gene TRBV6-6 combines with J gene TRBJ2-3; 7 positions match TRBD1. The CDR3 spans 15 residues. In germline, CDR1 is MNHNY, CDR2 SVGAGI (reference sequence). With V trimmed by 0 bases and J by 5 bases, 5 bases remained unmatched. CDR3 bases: TGTGCCAGCAGTTACTCGAGGGCAGGGGGAGATACGCAGTATTTT. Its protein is CASSYSRAGGDTQYF.

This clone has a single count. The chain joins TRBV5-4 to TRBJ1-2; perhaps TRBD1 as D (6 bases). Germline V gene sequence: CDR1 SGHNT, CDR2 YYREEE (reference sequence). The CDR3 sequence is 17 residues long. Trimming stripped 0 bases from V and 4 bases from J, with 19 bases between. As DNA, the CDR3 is TGTGCCAGCAGCTTGGTGGGGGCCCCTCCGACCGGCTATGGCTACACCTTC. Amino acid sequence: CASSLVGAPPTGYGYTF.

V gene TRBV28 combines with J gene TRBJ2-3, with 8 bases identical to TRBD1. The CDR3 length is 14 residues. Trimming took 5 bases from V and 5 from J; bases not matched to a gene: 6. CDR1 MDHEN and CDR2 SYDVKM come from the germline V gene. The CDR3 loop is CASSLGTGLDTQYF. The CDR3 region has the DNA TGTGCCAGCAGTCTGGGGACAGGTCTAGATACGCAGTATTTT.

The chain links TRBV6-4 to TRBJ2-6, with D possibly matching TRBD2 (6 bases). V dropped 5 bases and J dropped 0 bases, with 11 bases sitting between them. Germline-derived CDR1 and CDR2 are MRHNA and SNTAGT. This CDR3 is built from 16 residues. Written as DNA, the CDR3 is TGTGCCAGCAGTCACGACGGGGGCTCTGGGGCCAACGTCCTGACTTTC. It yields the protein CASSHDGGSGANVLTF.

In DNA, the CDR3 is TGTGCCAGCAGTTCGGACAGGGGAGGAAACGAGCAGTACTTC. Protein: CASSSDRGGNEQYF. The chain recombines TRBV6-5 with TRBJ2-7; the match to TRBD1 covers 9 bases. The ends lost 4 bases at V and 5 bases at J; junction bases unmatched: 6. CDR3 size: 14 residues. From germline, CDR1 is MNHEY and CDR2 SVGAGI.

The CDR3 reads CASSWSSGSDSYEQYF. The CDR3 nucleotides are TGTGCCAGCAGTTGGTCGTCGGGGAGTGACTCCTACGAGCAGTACTTC. This chain uses TRBV28 with TRBJ2-7; D might be TRBD2 (5 bases). V lost 4 bases and J 0 bases, leaving 16 bases between the germline ends. Germline CDR1 is MDHEN and CDR2 is SYDVKM. The CDR3 consists of 16 residues. The complete variable domain, with remaining parts taken from reference TRBV28 and TRBJ2-7, reads DVKVTQSSRYLVKRTGEKVFLECVQDMDHENMFWYRQDPGLGLRLIYFSYDVKMKEKGDIPEGYSVSREKKERFSLILESASTNQTSMYLCASSWSSGSDSYEQYFGPGTRLTVT.

DNA of the CDR3: TGCGCCAGCAGCTTACCGGGACAGGGAAAAGATACGCAGTATTTT. Translating gives CASSLPGQGKDTQYF. J is TRBJ2-3 and V is TRBV5-1, with 9 bases lining up with TRBD1. The CDR3 totals 15 residues. CDR1 and CDR2 (germline): SGHRS, YFSETQ. V dropped 2 bases and J dropped 5; count of bases not matched to a gene: 6.

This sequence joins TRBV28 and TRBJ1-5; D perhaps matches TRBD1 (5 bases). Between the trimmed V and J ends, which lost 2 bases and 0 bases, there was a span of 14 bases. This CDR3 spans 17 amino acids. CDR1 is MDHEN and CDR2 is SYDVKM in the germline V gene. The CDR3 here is CASSLRRDGHSNQPQHF. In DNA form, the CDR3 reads TGTGCCAGCAGTTTAAGGAGGGACGGTCATAGCAATCAGCCCCAGCATTTT.

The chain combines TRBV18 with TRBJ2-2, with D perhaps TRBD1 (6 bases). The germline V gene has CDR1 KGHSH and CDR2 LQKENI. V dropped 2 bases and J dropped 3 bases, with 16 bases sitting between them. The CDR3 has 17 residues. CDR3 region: CASSPSIGTIDTGELFF. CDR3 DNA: TGTGCCAGCTCACCAAGCATCGGGACAATAGACACCGGGGAGCTGTTTTTT.

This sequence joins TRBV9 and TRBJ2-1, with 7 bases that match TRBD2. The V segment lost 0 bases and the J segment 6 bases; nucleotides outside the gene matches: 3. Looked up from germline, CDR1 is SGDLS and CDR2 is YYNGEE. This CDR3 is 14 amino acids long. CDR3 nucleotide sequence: TGTGCCAGCAGCGTAGATTCTAGCGGCAATGAGCAGTTCTTC. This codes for CASSVDSSGNEQFF.

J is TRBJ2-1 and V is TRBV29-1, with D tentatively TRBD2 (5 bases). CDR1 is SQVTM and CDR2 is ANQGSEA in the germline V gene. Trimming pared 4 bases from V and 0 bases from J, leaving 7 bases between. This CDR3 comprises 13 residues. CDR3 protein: CSVGLNSYNEQFF. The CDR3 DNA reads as TGCAGCGTTGGACTAAACTCCTACAATGAGCAGTTCTTC.

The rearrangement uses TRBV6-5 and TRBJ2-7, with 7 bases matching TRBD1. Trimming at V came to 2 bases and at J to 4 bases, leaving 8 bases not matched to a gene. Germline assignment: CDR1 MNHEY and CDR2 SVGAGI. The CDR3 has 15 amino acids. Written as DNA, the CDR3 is TGTGCCAGCAGTTACCGACAGGGAATAGGATACGAGCAGTACTTC. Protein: CASSYRQGIGYEQYF.

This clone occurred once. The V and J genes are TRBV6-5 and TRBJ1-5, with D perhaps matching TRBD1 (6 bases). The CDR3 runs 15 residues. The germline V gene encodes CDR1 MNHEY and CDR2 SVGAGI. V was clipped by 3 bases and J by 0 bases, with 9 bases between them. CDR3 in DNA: TGTGCCAGCAGTTATTCGGACAGTAGCAATCAGCCCCAGCATTTT. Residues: CASSYSDSSNQPQHF.

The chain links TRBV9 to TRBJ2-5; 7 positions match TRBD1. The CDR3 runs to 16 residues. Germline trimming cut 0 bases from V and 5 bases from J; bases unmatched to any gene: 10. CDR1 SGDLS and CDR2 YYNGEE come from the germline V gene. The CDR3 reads CASSVGTGPEWETQYF. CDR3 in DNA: TGTGCCAGCAGCGTAGGGACAGGTCCAGAGTGGGAGACCCAGTACTTC.

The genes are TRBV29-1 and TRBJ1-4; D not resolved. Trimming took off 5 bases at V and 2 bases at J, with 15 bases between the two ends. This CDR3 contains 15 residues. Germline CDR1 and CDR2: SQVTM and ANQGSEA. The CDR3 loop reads CSVNIAGITNEKLFF. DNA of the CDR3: TGCAGCGTTAATATTGCGGGAATCACTAATGAAAAACTGTTTTTT.